This paragraph reports one T cell receptor beta chain. The data originate from a study of blood T cell repertoires in COVID-19. Assay used: immunoSEQ multiplex PCR; TCRdb lists only in-frame clones, some missing. The sample includes tens of thousands of clones, over 85% of them seen just once. CDR1 is SGHRS and CDR2 is YFSETQ in the germline V gene. This CDR3 has 17 residues. Trimming took 4 bases from V and 7 from J, leaving 24 bases between them. The specimen sequenced was peripheral blood. This sequence joins TRBV5-1 and TRBJ2-1; tentative D call: TRBD2 (5 bases). The clonotype originates from a man aged 70 or older with active or convalescent COVID-19. The CDR3 loop is CASSPSLSSPSMNEQFF. CDR3 coding DNA: TGCGCCAGCAGCCCGTCTCTATCTAGCCCTTCCATGAATGAGCAGTTCTTC.